Presented here are 7 T cell receptor beta chains from one specimen sequenced in a study of blood T cell repertoires in COVID-19. Profiled with immunoSEQ multiplex PCR; TCRdb holds only in-frame clones, not every one. Among around 23,000 clones listed, roughly 87% were seen once. Material: peripheral blood. These receptors all come from a human donor in a cohort sampled during active COVID-19.

This sequence joins TRBV3-1 (or the pseudogene TRBV3-2) and TRBJ2-3; D possibly corresponds to TRBD2 (5 bases). The V end lost 3 bases, the J end lost 14 bases, and 12 bases lay between the germline ends. This CDR3 is built from 11 residues. Looked up from germline, CDR1 is LGHDT and CDR2 is YNNKEL (reference sequence). Here the CDR3 reads CASSHGKHRYF. CDR3 sequence (DNA): TGTGCCAGCAGCCACGGGAAGCACAGGTATTTT.

This clone was picked up one time. This chain joins TRBV11-2 and TRBJ2-1; 10 positions match TRBD2. The CDR3 sequence is 15 residues long. V was clipped by 1 base and J by 4 bases; unmatched bases: 1. Germline assignment: CDR1 SGHAT and CDR2 FQNNGV. The CDR3 DNA is TGTGCCAGCAGCTTAGTAGCGGGGGGTTACAATGAGCAGTTCTTC. Translating it yields CASSLVAGGYNEQFF.

The rearrangement links TRBV18 to TRBJ1-1; 8 bases match TRBD1. From germline, CDR1 is KGHSH and CDR2 LQKENI. The CDR3 has 17 residues. Losses at the gene ends were 6 bases for V and 3 bases for J; bases not matched to a gene: 15. CDR3: CASSRSGGAIVDTEAFF. The CDR3 nucleotides read TGTGCCAGCTCGCGATCAGGGGGCGCGATCGTCGACACTGAAGCTTTCTTT.

CDR3 bases: TGCGCCAGCAGCCCTGGACTAGCGGGGGGGGCCCCCTACAATGAGCAGTTCTTC. It specifies CASSPGLAGGAPYNEQFF. The chain joins TRBV5-1 to TRBJ2-1, with 15 nucleotides matching TRBD2. CDR1 is SGHRS and CDR2 is YFSETQ in the germline V gene. This CDR3 has 18 residues. V shed 4 bases, J shed 2 bases, and the junction held 7 bases outside the gene matches.

The J gene is TRBJ1-2, the V gene TRBV29-1, with D possibly being TRBD1 (5 bases). This CDR3 is 15 amino acids long. The germline gives CDR1 SQVTM, CDR2 ANQGSEA. The V gene lost 2 bases and the J gene lost 1 base, with 14 bases spanning the gap. The CDR3 loop is CSVENEGVDNYGYTF. The DNA of the CDR3 is TGCAGCGTTGAAAATGAAGGGGTGGATAACTATGGCTACACCTTC. Based on the CDR3 plus reference TRBV29-1 and TRBJ1-2, the full variable domain is SAVISQKPSRDICQRGTSLTIQCQVDSQVTMMFWYRQQPGQSLTLIATANQGSEATYESGFVIDKFPISRPNLTFSTLTVSNMSPEDSSIYLCSVENEGVDNYGYTFGSGTRLTVV.

V is TRBV5-1 and J is TRBJ1-5, with a tentative D call TRBD1 (5 bases). V shed 4 bases and J shed 3 bases, with 8 bases lying between them. CDR1 is SGHRS and CDR2 is YFSETQ in the germline V gene. This CDR3 is 13 amino acids long. CDR3 loop: CASSRGDNQPQHF. The CDR3, as DNA: TGCGCCAGCAGCCGGGGGGACAATCAGCCCCAGCATTTT.

The V gene is TRBV4-3, the J gene TRBJ2-1, with D perhaps TRBD1 (6 bases). Germline V gives CDR1 LGHNA, CDR2 YSLEER. The CDR3 contains 19 residues. Trimming removed 3 bases at V and 1 base at J, with 22 bases between. This CDR3 reads CASSHYLTGNSASYNEQFF. The DNA for the CDR3 is TGCGCCAGCAGCCACTACCTAACAGGGAATTCTGCTTCCTACAATGAGCAGTTCTTC.